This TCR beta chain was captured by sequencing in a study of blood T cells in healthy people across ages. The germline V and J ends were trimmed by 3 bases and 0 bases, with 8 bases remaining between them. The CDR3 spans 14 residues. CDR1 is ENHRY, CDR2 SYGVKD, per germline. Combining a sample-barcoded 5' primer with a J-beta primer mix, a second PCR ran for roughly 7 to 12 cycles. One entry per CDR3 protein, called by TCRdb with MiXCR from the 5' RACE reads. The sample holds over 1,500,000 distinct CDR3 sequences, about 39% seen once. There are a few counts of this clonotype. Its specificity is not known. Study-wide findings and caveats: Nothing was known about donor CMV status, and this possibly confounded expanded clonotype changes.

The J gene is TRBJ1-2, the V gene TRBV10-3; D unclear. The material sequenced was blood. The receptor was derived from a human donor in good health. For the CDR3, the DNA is TGTGCCATCAGTGAAGAGATAGCTAACTATGGCTACACCTTC. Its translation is CAISEEIANYGYTF.